This is a list of T cell receptor beta chains from one sample in a study of pediatric ulcerative colitis. The assay was immunoSEQ multiplex PCR, and TCRdb's table has in-frame clones only and misses some. The sample yields about 36,000 clones, around 78% seen once. Sample: blood. The receptors were sampled from a girl aged 10 to 17 with moderate ulcerative colitis. The CDR3 runs from the conserved cysteine through the conserved F or W. D genes are given only for firm matches. Size is stated for part of the rows, as once, few or many counts, or as a class when the clone is expanded.

CDR3aa | d_gene | j_gene | abundance | len | v_gene
CASSYGTADTQYF | TRBD1 | TRBJ2-3 | - | 13 | TRBV6-5
CASSIGGTSPGANVLTF | - | TRBJ2-6 | - | 17 | TRBV11-2
CASSDALTAGRPYGYTF | - | TRBJ1-2 | once | 17 | TRBV6-1
CASSGGDRTIYEQYF | TRBD1 | TRBJ2-7 | - | 15 | TRBV2
CASSLAPREGAFF | - | TRBJ1-1 | once | 13 | TRBV5-1
CASSRGSGTTEAFF | - | TRBJ1-1 | few | 14 | TRBV18
CASSRTGGWADTQYF | TRBD1 | TRBJ2-3 | - | 15 | TRBV14
CSVGDRGNGYTF | TRBD1 | TRBJ1-2 | once | 12 | TRBV29-1
CASSLGGLGEKLFF | - | TRBJ1-4 | - | 14 | TRBV11-2
CASSGGQGRTQYF | TRBD1 | TRBJ2-5 | - | 13 | TRBV6-5
CASSSVMVGEQYF | - | TRBJ2-7 | - | 13 | TRBV11-2
CASSPRGNTIYF | - | TRBJ1-3 | once | 12 | TRBV5-1
CASSFAGYEQYF | - | TRBJ2-7 | - | 12 | TRBV28
CASSDWREAGYNEQFF | TRBD2 | TRBJ2-1 | - | 16 | TRBV10-1
CASSLVGPNTEAFF | - | TRBJ1-1 | once | 14 | TRBV7-2
CASSMVNTGELFF | - | TRBJ2-2 | - | 13 | TRBV30
CSFTGTIKETQYF | - | TRBJ2-5 | - | 13 | TRBV29-1